This T cell receptor beta chain is drawn from a study of graft-versus-host responses after intestinal transplantation. For the study at large: The recipients all started with anti-thymocyte globulin induction and then took tacrolimus and steroids for about three years.

Trimming removed 0 bases from V and 5 bases from J, with 8 bases in between. CDR1 MNHEY and CDR2 SVGAGI come from the germline V gene. The CDR3 is 14 residues long. As to this clone: Its antigen remains unknown.

Using immunoSEQ multiplex PCR, the repertoire was profiled, and TCRdb retains in-frame clones only, with some absent. The data contain more than 70,000 clones, roughly 80% of them singletons. The material sequenced was unstimulated CD4+ T cells sorted from spleen or lymph node cells, taken before intestinal transplant. The chain employs TRBV6-5 and TRBJ1-3; D is undetermined. The clonotype comes from a human donor who received an intestinal transplant. The CDR3: CASSYSKQRNTIYF. The CDR3 DNA follows: TGTGCCAGCAGTTACTCGAAACAGAGAAACACCATATATTTT.